The 19 T cell receptor beta chains below come from one sample, sequenced in a study of shared clonotypes between healthy human individuals. Using immunoSEQ multiplex PCR, the repertoire was profiled, and TCRdb retains in-frame clones only, with some absent. The top ten hold under 0.45% of the sample, which has under 1,900,000 clones, less than 99% seen once. The sample taken for sequencing was naive CD4+ T cells sorted from blood. Documented subset: CD45RA+ positively selected. The receptor source for this set is a man aged 25-40 years in good health.

About this clone: Other DNA sequences from this sample encode an identical CDR3 as well. The V call is TRBV5-6, the J call TRBJ1-1; 7 positions match TRBD1. V shed 1 base, J shed 2 bases, and the junction held 2 bases outside the gene matches. The CDR3 has 14 residues. In germline, CDR1 is SGHDT, CDR2 YYEEEE. The CDR3 region is CASSLPGGNTEAFF. In DNA form, the CDR3 reads TGTGCCAGCAGCTTGCCAGGGGGAAACACTGAAGCTTTCTTT.

The V and J genes are TRBV10-3 and TRBJ2-1; TRBD2 agrees at 7 bases. The CDR3 extends over 18 amino acids. V dropped 0 bases and J dropped 5; count of bases not matched to a gene: 13. Per the germline V gene, CDR1 is ENHRY and CDR2 is SYGVKD. DNA of the CDR3: TGTGCCATCAGTGAGTCGACATTCGATCCAGCGGGACACAATGAGCAGTTCTTC. Protein product: CAISESTFDPAGHNEQFF.

The V call is TRBV6-1, the J call TRBJ1-5; D is possibly TRBD1 (6 bases). This CDR3 comprises 15 residues. The germline V gene encodes CDR1 MNHNS and CDR2 SASEGT. V was shortened by 1 base and J by 2 bases, with 9 bases between the two germline ends. CDR3 sequence: CASSEEQGRNQPQHF. In DNA form, the CDR3 reads TGTGCCAGCAGTGAAGAACAGGGCCGCAATCAGCCCCAGCATTTT.

This clone was recorded only once. The chain employs TRBV5-4 and TRBJ1-1; weak D call: TRBD1 (5 bases). V lost 0 bases and J 0 bases, leaving 12 bases between the germline ends. The V gene's germline CDR1 is SGHNT and CDR2 YYREEE (reference sequence). The CDR3 has 16 residues. The CDR3 here is CASSLGGPGMNTEAFF. CDR3 nucleotides: TGTGCCAGCAGCTTGGGAGGGCCAGGGATGAACACTGAAGCTTTCTTT.

The chain employs TRBV29-1 and TRBJ2-1; 11 bases fit TRBD2. The V gene's germline CDR1 is SQVTM and CDR2 ANQGSEA. This CDR3 region has 18 residues. With V trimmed by 5 bases and J by 6 bases, 18 bases remained unmatched. The CDR3 coding sequence is TGCAGCGTTCGCTTCTTAACCGGGACTAGCGGTTCGAGCAATGAGCAGTTCTTC. Protein: CSVRFLTGTSGSSNEQFF.

The chain couples TRBV2 to TRBJ1-1; D may be TRBD1 (5 bases). V was clipped by 3 bases and J by 0 bases, with 8 bases between them. The germline CDR1 and CDR2 sequences are SNHLY and FYNNEI. This CDR3 is 14 amino acids long. For the CDR3, the DNA is TGTGCCAGCAGTGAGTGGACAATGAACACTGAAGCTTTCTTT. Translating it yields CASSEWTMNTEAFF.

This clone appeared once. The chain combines TRBV6-5 with TRBJ2-6; no definite D call. The germline V gene has CDR1 MNHEY and CDR2 SVGAGI. Trimming left V 0 bases short and J 2 bases short, with 8 bases between. CDR3 length: 16 residues. As DNA, the CDR3 is TGTGCCAGCAGTTACTCGTTTCTCCCTGGGGCCAACGTCCTGACTTTC. Protein product: CASSYSFLPGANVLTF.

This clone appeared once. This sequence joins TRBV30 and TRBJ2-1; D ambiguous. The CDR3 sequence is 12 residues long. The V end was cut by 2 bases, the J end by 3 bases, with 5 bases between. Germline V gene lookup returns CDR1 GTSNPN and CDR2 SVGIG (reference sequence). The CDR3 nucleotides are TGTGCCTGGAGTTCCAACTACAATGAGCAGTTCTTC. It encodes CAWSSNYNEQFF. Full variable domain (missing parts from reference TRBV30 and TRBJ2-1): SQTIHQWPATLVQPVGSPLSLECTVEGTSNPNLYWYRQAAGRGLQLLFYSVGIGQISSEVPQNLSASRPQDRQFILSSKKLLLSDSGFYLCAWSSNYNEQFFGPGTRLTVL.

About this clone itself: Other DNA sequences in this specimen translate into the identical CDR3. The chain combines TRBV18 with TRBJ1-1; D is perhaps TRBD1 (5 bases). The V end was cut by 5 bases, the J end by 2 bases, with 9 bases between. The CDR3 runs to 13 residues. Per the germline V gene, CDR1 is KGHSH and CDR2 is LQKENI. CDR3 in DNA: TGTGCCAGCTCAAGAACAGGAAACACTGAAGCTTTCTTT. It is translated as CASSRTGNTEAFF.

J is TRBJ2-3 and V is TRBV28; 9 bases agree with TRBD2. J lost 0 bases, V lost 7 bases, and 14 bases had no gene match. This CDR3 comprises 18 residues. Germline V gives CDR1 MDHEN, CDR2 SYDVKM. CDR3 residues: CASTLLGGSGRSTDTQYF. Written as DNA, the CDR3 is TGTGCCAGCACCCTCTTGGGTGGTAGCGGGAGAAGCACAGATACGCAGTATTTT.

Written as DNA, the CDR3 is TGTGCTAGTGGTTCTTCCCGGGACAGGGGTCCGGCCTACGAGCAGTACTTC. Amino acids: CASGSSRDRGPAYEQYF. The chain joins TRBV12-5 to TRBJ2-7; TRBD1 matches at 10 bases. The length of the CDR3 is 17 residues. The trim removed 4 bases at V and 2 bases at J, leaving 11 bases unmatched. The germline CDR1 and CDR2 sequences are LGHNT and FRNRAP.

The rearrangement links TRBV25-1 to TRBJ2-5, with D tentatively TRBD1 (7 bases). Looked up from germline, CDR1 is MGHDK and CDR2 is SYGVNS. The CDR3 consists of 18 residues. V shed 4 bases and J shed 5 bases, with 26 bases lying between them. CDR3 region: CASSGVKRQGREWETQYF. The CDR3 DNA reads as TGTGCCAGCAGTGGCGTAAAAAGACAGGGACGGGAGTGGGAGACCCAGTACTTC.

This clone was seen a handful of times. The chain links TRBV6-5 to TRBJ1-2, with no clear D. The germline V and J ends were trimmed by 6 bases and 3 bases, with 14 bases remaining between them. The CDR3 runs 14 residues. Germline-derived CDR1 and CDR2 are MNHEY and SVGAGI. The CDR3 bases are TGTGCCAGCAGCGTCCTCGGGAAGGACTATGGCTACACCTTC. It encodes CASSVLGKDYGYTF.

The chain links TRBV27 to TRBJ1-4; D is perhaps TRBD1 (5 bases). V lost 8 bases, J lost 5 bases, and 12 bases lay in between. The germline V gene has CDR1 MNHEY and CDR2 SMNVEV (reference sequence). The CDR3 has 13 amino acids. CDR3 sequence: CASSRGPNEKLFF. The CDR3 DNA is TGTGCCAGCTCTCGGGGCCCGAATGAAAAACTGTTTTTT.

The chain couples TRBV19 to TRBJ2-7; 10 bases map to TRBD1. The CDR3 length is 13 residues. Per the germline V gene, CDR1 is LNHDA and CDR2 is SQIVND (reference sequence). V was clipped by 3 bases and J by 10 bases; unmatched bases: 6. The CDR3 sequence: CASSIEGQGYQYF. The CDR3 coding sequence is TGTGCCAGTAGTATTGAGGGACAGGGGTATCAGTACTTC.

The chain uses TRBV2 and TRBJ2-7; 10 positions agree with TRBD2. V lost 1 base, J lost 0 bases, and 9 bases stayed unmatched. The germline gives CDR1 SNHLY, CDR2 FYNNEI. The CDR3 covers 18 residues. In nucleotides, the CDR3 is TGTGCCAGCAGTGAAGGGTGGGGACTAGCGAAAAGCTCCTACGAGCAGTACTTC. Translated: CASSEGWGLAKSSYEQYF.

This sequence joins TRBV7-8 and TRBJ1-5; D is unclear. The CDR3 is made up of 15 amino acids. Germline V gene sequence: CDR1 SGHVS, CDR2 FQNEAQ. The V end lost 4 bases, the J end lost 3 bases, and 13 bases lay between the germline ends. This chain's CDR3 is CASSYSPQNNQPQHF. The CDR3 DNA reads as TGTGCCAGCAGCTATTCCCCCCAGAACAATCAGCCCCAGCATTTT.

The chain has TRBV7-2 and TRBJ2-1; 11 bases are shared with TRBD1. The V segment lost 5 bases and the J segment 12 bases; nucleotides outside the gene matches: 12. In germline, CDR1 is SGHTA, CDR2 FQGNSA. The CDR3 consists of 15 residues. The chain's CDR3 is CASSTQGTGGIVQFF. For the CDR3, the DNA is TGTGCCAGCAGCACTCAAGGGACAGGGGGGATCGTGCAGTTCTTC.

The gene calls are TRBV5-1 and TRBJ2-7; no clear D. Germline CDR1 SGHRS, CDR2 YFSETQ. The length of the CDR3 is 14 residues. V shed 3 bases and J shed 2 bases, with 12 bases lying between them. CDR3 loop: CASSSTSGPYEQYF. The CDR3 DNA sequence: TGCGCCAGCAGCTCTACGTCGGGCCCCTACGAGCAGTACTTC.